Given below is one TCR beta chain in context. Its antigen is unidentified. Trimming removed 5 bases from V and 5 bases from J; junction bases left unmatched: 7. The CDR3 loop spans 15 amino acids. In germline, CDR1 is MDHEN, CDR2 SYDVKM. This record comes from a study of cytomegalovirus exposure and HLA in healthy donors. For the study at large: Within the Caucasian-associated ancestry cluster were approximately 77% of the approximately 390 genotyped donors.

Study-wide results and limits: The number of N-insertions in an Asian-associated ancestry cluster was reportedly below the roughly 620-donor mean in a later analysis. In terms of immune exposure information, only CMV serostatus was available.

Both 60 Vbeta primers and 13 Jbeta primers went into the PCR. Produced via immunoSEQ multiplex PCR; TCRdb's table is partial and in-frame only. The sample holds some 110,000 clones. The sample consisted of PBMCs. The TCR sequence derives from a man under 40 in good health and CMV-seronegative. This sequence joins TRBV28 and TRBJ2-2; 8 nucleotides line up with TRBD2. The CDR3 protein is CASSGWGLVTGELFF. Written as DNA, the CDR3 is TGTGCCAGCAGTGGATGGGGACTAGTGACCGGGGAGCTGTTTTTT.